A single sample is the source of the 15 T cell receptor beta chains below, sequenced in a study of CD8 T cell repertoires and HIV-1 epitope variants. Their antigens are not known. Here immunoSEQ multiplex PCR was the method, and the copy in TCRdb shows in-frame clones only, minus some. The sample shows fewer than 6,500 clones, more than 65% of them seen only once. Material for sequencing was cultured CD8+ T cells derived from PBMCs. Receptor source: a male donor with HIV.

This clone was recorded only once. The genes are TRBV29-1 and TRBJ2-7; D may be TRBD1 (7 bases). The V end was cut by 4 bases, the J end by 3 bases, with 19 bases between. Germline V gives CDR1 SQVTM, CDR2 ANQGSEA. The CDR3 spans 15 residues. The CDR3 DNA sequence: TGCAGCGTTGCTGGTTTGTCAGGGGGAGGCTACGAGCAGTACTTC. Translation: CSVAGLSGGGYEQYF.

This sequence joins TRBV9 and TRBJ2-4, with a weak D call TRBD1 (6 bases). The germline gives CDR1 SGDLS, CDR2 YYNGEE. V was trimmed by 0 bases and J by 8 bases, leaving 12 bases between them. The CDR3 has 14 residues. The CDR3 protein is CASSVDRVSDIQYF. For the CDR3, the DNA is TGTGCCAGCAGCGTAGACAGGGTATCGGACATTCAGTACTTC.

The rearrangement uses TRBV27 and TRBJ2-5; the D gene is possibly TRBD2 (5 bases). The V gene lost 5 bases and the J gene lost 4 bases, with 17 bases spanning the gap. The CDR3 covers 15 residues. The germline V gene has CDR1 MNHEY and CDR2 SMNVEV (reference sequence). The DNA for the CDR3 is TGTGCCAGCAGTGTGATTCCGGGATGGGGAGAGACCCAGTACTTC. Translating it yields CASSVIPGWGETQYF.

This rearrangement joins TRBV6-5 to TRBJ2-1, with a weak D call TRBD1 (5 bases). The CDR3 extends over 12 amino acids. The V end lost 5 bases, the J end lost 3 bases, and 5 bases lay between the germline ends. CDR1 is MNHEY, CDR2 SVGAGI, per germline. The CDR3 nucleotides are TGTGCCAGCAGTACAGGCTACAATGAGCAGTTCTTC. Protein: CASSTGYNEQFF.

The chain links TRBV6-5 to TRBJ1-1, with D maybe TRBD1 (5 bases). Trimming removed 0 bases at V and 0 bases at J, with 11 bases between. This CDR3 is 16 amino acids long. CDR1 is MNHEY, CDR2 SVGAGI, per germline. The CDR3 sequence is CASSYSLAGMNTEAFF. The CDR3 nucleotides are TGTGCCAGCAGTTACTCTTTGGCAGGGATGAACACTGAAGCTTTCTTT.

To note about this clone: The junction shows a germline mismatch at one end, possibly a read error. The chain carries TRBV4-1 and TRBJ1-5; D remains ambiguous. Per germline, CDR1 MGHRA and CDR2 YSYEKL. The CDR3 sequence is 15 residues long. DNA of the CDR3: TGCGCCAGCAGCGAAGAATGGGGATTAAATCAGCCCCAGCATTTT. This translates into CASSEEWGLNQPQHF.

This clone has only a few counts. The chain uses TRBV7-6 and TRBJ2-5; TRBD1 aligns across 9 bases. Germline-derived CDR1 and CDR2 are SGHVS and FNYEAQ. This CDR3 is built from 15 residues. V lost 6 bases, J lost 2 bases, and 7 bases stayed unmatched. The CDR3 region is CASRPGTGWQETQYF. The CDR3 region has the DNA TGTGCCAGCAGACCCGGGACAGGGTGGCAAGAGACCCAGTACTTC.

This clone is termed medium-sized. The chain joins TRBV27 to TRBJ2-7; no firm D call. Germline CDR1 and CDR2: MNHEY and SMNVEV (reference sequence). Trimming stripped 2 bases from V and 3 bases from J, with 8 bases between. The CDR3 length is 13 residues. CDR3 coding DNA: TGTGCCAGCAGTTTACGGGCCCTCTACGAGCAGTACTTC. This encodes CASSLRALYEQYF.

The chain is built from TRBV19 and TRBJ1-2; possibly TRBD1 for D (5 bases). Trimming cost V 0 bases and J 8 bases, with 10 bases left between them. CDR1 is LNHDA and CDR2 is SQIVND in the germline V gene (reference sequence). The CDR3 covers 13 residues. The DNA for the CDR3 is TGTGCCAGTAGTATAGATCATCGGGGGGGCTACACCTTC. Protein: CASSIDHRGGYTF.

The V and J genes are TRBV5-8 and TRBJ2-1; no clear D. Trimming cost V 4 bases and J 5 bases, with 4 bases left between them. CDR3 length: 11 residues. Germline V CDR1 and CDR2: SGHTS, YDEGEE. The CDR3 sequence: CASSPHNEQFF. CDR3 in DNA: TGTGCCAGCAGCCCGCACAATGAGCAGTTCTTC.

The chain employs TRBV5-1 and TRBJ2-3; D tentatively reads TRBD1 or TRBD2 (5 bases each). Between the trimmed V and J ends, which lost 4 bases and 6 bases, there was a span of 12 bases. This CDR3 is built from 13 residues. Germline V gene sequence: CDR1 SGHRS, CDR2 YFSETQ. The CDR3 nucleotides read TGCGCCAGCAGCCAAGATGGGGGTGATACGCAGTATTTT. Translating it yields CASSQDGGDTQYF. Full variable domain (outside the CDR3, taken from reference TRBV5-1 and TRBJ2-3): KAGVTQTPRYLIKTRGQQVTLSCSPISGHRSVSWYQQTPGQGLQFLFEYFSETQRNKGNFPGRFSGRQFSNSRSEMNVSTLELGDSALYLCASSQDGGDTQYFGPGTRLTVL.

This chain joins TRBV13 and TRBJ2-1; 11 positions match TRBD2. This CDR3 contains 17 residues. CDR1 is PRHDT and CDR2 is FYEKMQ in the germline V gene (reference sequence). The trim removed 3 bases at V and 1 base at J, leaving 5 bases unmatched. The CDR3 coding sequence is TGTGCCAGCAGCTTTGGTAGCGGGAGGGGGTCCTACAATGAGCAGTTCTTC. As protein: CASSFGSGRGSYNEQFF.

CDR3 bases: TGTGCCAGCAGCGTGTCCGGATACCGGGCCACCCTCCACTTT. This gives the protein CASSVSGYRATLHF. The J gene is TRBJ1-6, the V gene TRBV9; no clear D. V lost 2 bases to trimming and J lost 14 bases, with 17 bases between them. Germline lookup yields CDR1 SGDLS and CDR2 YYNGEE. CDR3 size: 14 residues.

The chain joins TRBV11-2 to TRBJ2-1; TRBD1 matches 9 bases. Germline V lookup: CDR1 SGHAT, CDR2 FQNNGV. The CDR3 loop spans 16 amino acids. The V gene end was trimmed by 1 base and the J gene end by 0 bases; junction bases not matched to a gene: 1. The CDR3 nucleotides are TGTGCCAGCAGCTTAGCGGGACAGGGCTCCTACAATGAGCAGTTCTTC. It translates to CASSLAGQGSYNEQFF.

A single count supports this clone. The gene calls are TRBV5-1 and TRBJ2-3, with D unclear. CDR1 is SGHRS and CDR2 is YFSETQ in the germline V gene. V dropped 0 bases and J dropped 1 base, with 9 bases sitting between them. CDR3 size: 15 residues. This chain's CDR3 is CASSLDDLRTDTQYF. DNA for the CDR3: TGCGCCAGCAGCTTGGACGACCTCCGCACAGATACGCAGTATTTT.